This TCR beta chain stems from a study of human T cells and chemical hapten exposure. Study-wide context: 2% DPC was applied to approximately 2 cm by approximately 2 cm of upper inner arm skin for sensitization. Diphenylcyclopropenone was applied weekly to patients' scalps across the roughly 23-week study. Small discrepancies in pooled library volume mainly accounted for the varying TCR yields per sample.

TCRdb re-derived calls from the RACE reads in MiXCR, one entry per CDR3 protein. The sample lists about 100,000 distinct CDR3 sequences, about an eighth occurring once. The CDR3 is 14 residues long. The V gene lost 2 bases and the J gene lost 0 bases, with 8 bases spanning the gap. Germline V gives CDR1 KGHSH, CDR2 LQKENI. As for time point: patch test 2, 6 weeks after DPC sensitization. The treatment is: therapeutic diphenylcyclopropenone sensitization with weekly scalp DPC. Remarks on this clonotype: A much larger clone sits a single nucleotide away, making a read error possible.

This rearrangement joins TRBV18 to TRBJ2-7; D possibly corresponds to TRBD1 (5 bases). The receptor was isolated from a woman in her 40s with alopecia areata. Some clones in this sample may be carry-over from other donors' samples. The sequences come from whole blood, collected in connection with sensitization to the hapten diphenylcyclopropenone (DPC). DNA for the CDR3: TGTGCCAGCTCACCATTTCAGGGCTCCTACGAGCAGTACTTC. Protein product: CASSPFQGSYEQYF.